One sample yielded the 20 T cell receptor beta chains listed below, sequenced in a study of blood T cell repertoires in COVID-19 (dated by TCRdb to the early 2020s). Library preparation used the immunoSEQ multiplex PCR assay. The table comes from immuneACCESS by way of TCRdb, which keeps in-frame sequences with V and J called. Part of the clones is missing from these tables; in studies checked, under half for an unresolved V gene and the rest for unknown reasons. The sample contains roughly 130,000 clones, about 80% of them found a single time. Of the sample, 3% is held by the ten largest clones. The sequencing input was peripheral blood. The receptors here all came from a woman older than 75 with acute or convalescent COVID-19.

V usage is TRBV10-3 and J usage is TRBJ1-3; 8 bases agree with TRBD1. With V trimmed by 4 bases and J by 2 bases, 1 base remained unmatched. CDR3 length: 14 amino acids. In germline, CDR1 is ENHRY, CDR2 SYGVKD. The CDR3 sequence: CAISGTGTGNTIYF. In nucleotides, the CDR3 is TGTGCCATCAGTGGGACAGGGACTGGAAACACCATATATTTT.

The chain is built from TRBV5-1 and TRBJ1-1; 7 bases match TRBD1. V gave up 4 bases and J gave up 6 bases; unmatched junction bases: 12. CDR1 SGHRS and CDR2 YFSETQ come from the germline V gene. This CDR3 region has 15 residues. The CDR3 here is CASSLRTGGGAEAFF. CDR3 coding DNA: TGCGCCAGCAGCCTTAGGACAGGCGGGGGGGCTGAAGCTTTCTTT.

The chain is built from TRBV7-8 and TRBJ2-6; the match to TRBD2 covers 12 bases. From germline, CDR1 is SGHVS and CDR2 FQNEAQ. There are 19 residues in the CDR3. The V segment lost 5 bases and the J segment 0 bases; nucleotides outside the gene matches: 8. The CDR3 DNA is TGTGCCAGCAGCCTCGGACTAGCGGGGCTAACCTCTGGGGCCAACGTCCTGACTTTC. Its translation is CASSLGLAGLTSGANVLTF.

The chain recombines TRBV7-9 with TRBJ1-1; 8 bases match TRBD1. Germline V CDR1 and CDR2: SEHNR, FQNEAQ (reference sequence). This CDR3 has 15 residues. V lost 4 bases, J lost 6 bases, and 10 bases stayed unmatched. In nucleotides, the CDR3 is TGTGCCAGCAGCTCAAACAGGGGGGTGTTTGCTGAAGCTTTCTTT. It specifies CASSSNRGVFAEAFF.

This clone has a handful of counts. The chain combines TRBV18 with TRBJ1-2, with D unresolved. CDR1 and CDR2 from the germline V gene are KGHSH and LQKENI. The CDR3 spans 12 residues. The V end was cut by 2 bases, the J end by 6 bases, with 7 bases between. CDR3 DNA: TGTGCCAGCTCACCAGGAGGGAATGGCTACACCTTC. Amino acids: CASSPGGNGYTF.

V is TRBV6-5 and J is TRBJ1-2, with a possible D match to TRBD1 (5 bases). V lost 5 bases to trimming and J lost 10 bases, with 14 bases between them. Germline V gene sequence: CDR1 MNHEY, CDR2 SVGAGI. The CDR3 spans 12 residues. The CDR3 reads CASSPGQGYYTF. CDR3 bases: TGTGCCAGCAGTCCCGGACAAGGTTACTACACCTTC.

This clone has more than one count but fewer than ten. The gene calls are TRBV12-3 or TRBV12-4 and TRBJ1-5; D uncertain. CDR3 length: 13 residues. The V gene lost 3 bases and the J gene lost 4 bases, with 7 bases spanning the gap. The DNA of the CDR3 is TGTGCCAGCAGTTTGGAGCGAAATCAGCCCCAGCATTTT. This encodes CASSLERNQPQHF.

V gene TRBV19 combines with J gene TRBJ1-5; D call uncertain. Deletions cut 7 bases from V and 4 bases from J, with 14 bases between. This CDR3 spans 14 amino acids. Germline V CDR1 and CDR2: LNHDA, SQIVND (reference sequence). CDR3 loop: CASMINSNNQPQHF. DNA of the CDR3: TGTGCCAGTATGATAAACAGTAATAATCAGCCCCAGCATTTT.

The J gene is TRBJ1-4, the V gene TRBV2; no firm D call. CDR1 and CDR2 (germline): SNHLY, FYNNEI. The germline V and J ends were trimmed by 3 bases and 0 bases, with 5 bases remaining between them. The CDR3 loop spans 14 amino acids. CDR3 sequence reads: CASSDATTNEKLFF. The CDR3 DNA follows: TGTGCCAGCAGTGATGCGACAACTAATGAAAAACTGTTTTTT.

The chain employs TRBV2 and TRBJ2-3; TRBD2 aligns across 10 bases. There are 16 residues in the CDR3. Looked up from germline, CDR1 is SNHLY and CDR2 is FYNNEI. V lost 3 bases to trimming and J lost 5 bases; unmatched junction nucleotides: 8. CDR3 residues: CASSDGLAGEQDTQYF. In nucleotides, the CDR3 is TGTGCCAGCAGTGATGGGCTAGCGGGGGAGCAAGATACGCAGTATTTT.

In nucleotides, the CDR3 is TGTGCCAGCGGGCCCTATAATTCACCCCTCCACTTT. Translating it yields CASGPYNSPLHF. The V gene is TRBV6-6, the J gene TRBJ1-6, with no clear D. V was shortened by 8 bases and J by 2 bases, with 4 bases between the two germline ends. Germline-derived CDR1 and CDR2 are MNHNY and SVGAGI (reference sequence). CDR3 length: 12 amino acids.

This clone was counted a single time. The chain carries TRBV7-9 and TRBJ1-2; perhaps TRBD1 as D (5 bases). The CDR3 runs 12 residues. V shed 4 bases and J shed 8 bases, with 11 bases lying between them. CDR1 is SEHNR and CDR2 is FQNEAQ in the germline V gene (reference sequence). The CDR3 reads CASSWGDLGYTF. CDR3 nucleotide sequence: TGTGCCAGCAGCTGGGGGGACCTCGGCTACACCTTC.

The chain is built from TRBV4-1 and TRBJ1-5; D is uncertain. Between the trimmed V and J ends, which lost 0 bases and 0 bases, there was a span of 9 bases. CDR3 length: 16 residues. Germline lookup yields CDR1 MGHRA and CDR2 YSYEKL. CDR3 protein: CASSQDLTVSNQPQHF. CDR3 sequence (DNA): TGCGCCAGCAGCCAAGATCTAACCGTTAGCAATCAGCCCCAGCATTTT.

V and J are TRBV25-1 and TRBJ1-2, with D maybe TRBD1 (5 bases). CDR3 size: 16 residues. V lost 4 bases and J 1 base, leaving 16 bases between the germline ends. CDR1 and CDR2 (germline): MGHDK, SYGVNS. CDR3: CASSATHGGGNYGYTF. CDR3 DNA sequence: TGTGCCAGCAGTGCTACCCACGGGGGGGGTAACTATGGCTACACCTTC.

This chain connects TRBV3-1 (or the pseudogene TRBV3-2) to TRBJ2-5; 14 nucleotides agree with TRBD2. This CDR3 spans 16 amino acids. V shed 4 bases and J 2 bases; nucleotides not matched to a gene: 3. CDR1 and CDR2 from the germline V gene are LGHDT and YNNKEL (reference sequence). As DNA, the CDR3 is TGTGCCAGCAGCCCCGGGACTAGCGGGGGACAAGAGACCCAGTACTTC. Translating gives CASSPGTSGGQETQYF.

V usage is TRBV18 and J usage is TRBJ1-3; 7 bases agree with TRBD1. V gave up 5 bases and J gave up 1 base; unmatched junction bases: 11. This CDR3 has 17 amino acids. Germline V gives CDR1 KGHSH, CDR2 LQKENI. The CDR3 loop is CASSAEPGQRSGNTIYF. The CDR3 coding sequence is TGTGCCAGCTCAGCAGAACCGGGACAGCGTTCTGGAAACACCATATATTTT.

The CDR3 DNA follows: TGCGCCAGCAGCCTGGTCTGGCACCTCAATGAGCAGTTCTTC. Translating gives CASSLVWHLNEQFF. The chain joins TRBV5-1 to TRBJ2-1, with D unresolved. The CDR3 runs to 14 residues. V lost 4 bases, J lost 6 bases, and 14 bases lay in between. CDR1 is SGHRS and CDR2 is YFSETQ in the germline V gene.

The DNA of the CDR3 is TGTGCCAGCAGCTTAGCCTTGTCGGGGGGTAACAATGAGCAGTTCTTC. It codes for CASSLALSGGNNEQFF. The V and J genes are TRBV7-8 and TRBJ2-1; the match to TRBD2 covers 7 bases. Per the germline V gene, CDR1 is SGHVS and CDR2 is FQNEAQ. The CDR3 has 16 amino acids. The junction had 7 bases not matched to a gene; V was cut back by 0 bases and J by 5 bases.

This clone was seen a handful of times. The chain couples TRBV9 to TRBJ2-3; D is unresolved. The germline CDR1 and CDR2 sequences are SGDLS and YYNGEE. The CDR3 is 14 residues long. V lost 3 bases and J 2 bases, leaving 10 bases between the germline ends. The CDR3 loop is CASSGLLNTDTQYF. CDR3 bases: TGTGCCAGCAGCGGACTCCTCAACACAGATACGCAGTATTTT.

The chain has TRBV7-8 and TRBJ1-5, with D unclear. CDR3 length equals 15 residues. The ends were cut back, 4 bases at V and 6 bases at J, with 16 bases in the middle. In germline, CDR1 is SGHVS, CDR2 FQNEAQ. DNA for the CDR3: TGTGCCAGCAGCTCAGTTGAGGCGACGGGTCAGCCCCAGCATTTT. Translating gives CASSSVEATGQPQHF.